This TCR beta chain was sequenced during a study of CD8 T cells in Susac syndrome. High-throughput TCR beta sequencing covered peripheral CD8+ and CD4+ T cells. The multiple sclerosis controls consisted of treatment-naive patients with relapsing-remitting disease, either stable or active. It was negative isolation that provided the CD8+ and CD4+ T cells, whereas TEMRA cells were enriched by FACS. Reverse transcription of about 0.5 to 1 ug RNA was carried out with random hexamers. A multiplex approach, immunoSEQ multiplex PCR, amplified TCR beta CDR3 across 54 Vbeta and 13 Jbeta. MiXCR was run by TCRdb on the immunoSEQ multiplex PCR reads, yielding one entry per CDR3 protein. The sample has about 300,000 distinct CDR3 sequences, almost 85% seen once. The clonotype was recovered from a human donor with multiple sclerosis. The source material was CD8+ T cells from PBMCs.

CDR3 sequence (DNA): TGCAGTGCTATCGCCGGGAGAACGTACGAGCAGTACTTC. Amino acids: CSAIAGRTYEQYF. The chain recombines TRBV20-1 with TRBJ2-7; maybe TRBD2 (6 bases). V was clipped by 4 bases and J by 4 bases, with 14 bases between them. This CDR3 has 13 residues. Germline V gives CDR1 DFQATT, CDR2 SNEGSKA (reference sequence).